This entry is about one TCR beta chain. Its antigen is currently unknown. The sample originates from a study of CD8 T cells in ankylosing spondylitis. Study outcomes and limitations: The authors reported significant enrichment of disease-linked clones in matched ankylosing spondylitis synovial fluid. Disease-linked clones, CD8+, were relatively rare in peripheral blood. Earlier studies detected some motif variants in reactive arthritis synovial fluid and blood. Typical of ankylosing spondylitis blood, it appeared, was a TCR beta motif of under 10 highly homologous variants.

Researchers built TCR beta libraries using quantitative 5'-RACE with molecular barcodes. TCRdb redid the calling of the 5' RACE reads with MiXCR, one entry per CDR3 protein. The sample shows fewer than 450,000 distinct CDR3 sequences, 17% of them seen only once. V was shortened by 0 bases and J by 2 bases, with 13 bases between the two germline ends. The CDR3 length is 16 residues. Germline V gene sequence: CDR1 SGHRS, CDR2 YFSETQ. The sample consisted of blood, either unsorted or a sorted T cell fraction (not recorded which). This chain uses TRBV5-1 with TRBJ2-3; D tentatively fits TRBD1 or TRBD2 (6 bases each). The TCR sequence derives from a male donor with ankylosing spondylitis. The CDR3 region is CASSLAVGGLTDTQYF. DNA of the CDR3: TGCGCCAGCAGCTTGGCCGTCGGGGGCCTCACAGATACGCAGTATTTT.